This passage covers 30 T cell receptor beta chains from one sample sequenced in a study of blood T cell repertoires in COVID-19. TCRdb keeps only in-frame clones here, not all; method: immunoSEQ multiplex PCR. The table includes about 170,000 clones, about four fifths detected once. Sequenced: peripheral blood. The receptors were gathered from a woman older than 75 with acute or convalescent COVID-19.

A remark on this clone: The sample carries other DNA sequences with the same CDR3. J is TRBJ1-2 and V is TRBV7-2; 10 nucleotides align to TRBD1. Germline V gene lookup returns CDR1 SGHTA and CDR2 FQGNSA. The CDR3 totals 13 residues. Germline trimming cut 4 bases from V and 5 bases from J; bases unmatched to any gene: 1. The DNA of the CDR3 is TGTGCCAGCAGCTCGGGACAGGGGTATGGCTACACCTTC. It codes for CASSSGQGYGYTF.

The V and J genes are TRBV6-6 and TRBJ2-1, with TRBD2 matching over 14 bases. The CDR3 sequence is 17 residues long. The V gene end was trimmed by 5 bases and the J gene end by 0 bases; junction bases not matched to a gene: 3. Germline V CDR1 and CDR2: MNHNY, SVGAGI (reference sequence). CDR3 region: CASSRLAGGASYNEQFF. CDR3 sequence (DNA): TGTGCCAGCAGTCGACTAGCGGGGGGGGCCTCCTACAATGAGCAGTTCTTC.

The chain combines TRBV29-1 with TRBJ2-5, with 8 nucleotides matching TRBD1. Germline assignment: CDR1 SQVTM and CDR2 ANQGSEA. The junction had 2 bases not matched to a gene; V was cut back by 7 bases and J by 4 bases. The CDR3 length is 11 residues. The CDR3 loop is CSGTGGETQYF. In DNA, the CDR3 is TGCAGCGGTACAGGGGGAGAGACCCAGTACTTC.

V usage is TRBV7-6 and J usage is TRBJ1-3; 7 positions agree with TRBD1. With V trimmed by 1 base and J by 1 base, 7 bases remained unmatched. The CDR3 is 17 residues long. Germline values: CDR1 SGHVS, CDR2 FNYEAQ. Written as DNA, the CDR3 is TGTGCCAGCAGCTTAGAGATCCAGGGGGTATCTGGAAACACCATATATTTT. This sequence encodes CASSLEIQGVSGNTIYF. Variable domain in full (rest from reference TRBV7-6 and TRBJ1-3): GAGVSQSPRYKVTKRGQDVALRCDPISGHVSLYWYRQALGQGPEFLTYFNYEAQQDKSGLPNDRFSAERPEGSISTLTIQRTEQRDSAMYRCASSLEIQGVSGNTIYFGEGSWLTVV.

The chain carries TRBV18 and TRBJ1-4; D gene unclear. Germline V gene sequence: CDR1 KGHSH, CDR2 LQKENI. The CDR3 length is 16 residues. Trimming stripped 2 bases from V and 0 bases from J, with 10 bases between. The CDR3 protein is CASSPYDIATNEKLFF. Written as DNA, the CDR3 is TGTGCCAGCTCACCATATGACATTGCAACTAATGAAAAACTGTTTTTT.

The chain has TRBV7-2 and TRBJ1-2; D gene uncertain. The ends were cut back, 5 bases at V and 3 bases at J, with 16 bases in the middle. The CDR3 consists of 15 residues. From germline, CDR1 is SGHTA and CDR2 FQGNSA. CDR3: CASSGRLWQDYGYTF. CDR3 DNA sequence: TGTGCCAGCAGCGGTAGATTATGGCAGGACTATGGCTACACCTTC. Filled out from reference TRBV7-2 and TRBJ1-2, the complete variable domain reads GAGVSQSPSNKVTEKGKDVELRCDPISGHTALYWYRQSLGQGLEFLIYFQGNSAPDKSGLPSDRFSAERTGGSVSTLTIQRTQQEDSAVYLCASSGRLWQDYGYTFGSGTRLTVV.

The chain recombines TRBV5-1 with TRBJ1-5, with 7 positions matching TRBD1. The V and J ends lost 0 bases and 4 bases, in that order; junction bases with no gene match: 4. This CDR3 contains 15 residues. From germline, CDR1 is SGHRS and CDR2 YFSETQ. The CDR3 loop is CASSLGDRDNQPQHF. The CDR3 DNA is TGCGCCAGCAGCTTGGGGGACAGAGATAATCAGCCCCAGCATTTT.

This clone was recorded once. The rearrangement joins TRBV18 to TRBJ2-2, with TRBD2 matching 8 bases. This CDR3 has 16 residues. Germline V CDR1 and CDR2: KGHSH, LQKENI. After removal of 3 bases from V and 6 bases from J, the junction contained 9 bases not matched to a gene. CDR3 protein: CASSPLGSGRSGELFF. The CDR3 bases are TGTGCCAGCTCACCCCTTGGAAGCGGGAGATCCGGGGAGCTGTTTTTT. The whole variable domain, filled in from reference TRBV18 and TRBJ2-2, reads NAGVMQNPRHLVRRRGQEARLRCSPMKGHSHVYWYRQLPEEGLKFMVYLQKENIIDESGMPKERFSAEFPKEGPSILRIQQVVRGDSAAYFCASSPLGSGRSGELFFGEGSRLTVL.

The V gene is TRBV9, the J gene TRBJ2-3, with 9 bases lining up with TRBD1. Germline V gives CDR1 SGDLS, CDR2 YYNGEE. Unmatched junction bases numbered 5, after V lost 3 bases and J lost 3 bases. This CDR3 is 15 amino acids long. CDR3 nucleotide sequence: TGTGCCAGCAGCGGGGGACAGGGCCCTACAGATACGCAGTATTTT. Translation: CASSGGQGPTDTQYF.

This clone was picked up a small number of times. The CDR3 protein is CASSPPRTDPEAFF. CDR3 in DNA: TGTGCCAGCTCACCCCCGAGGACAGACCCTGAAGCTTTCTTT. V usage is TRBV18 and J usage is TRBJ1-1, with a possible D match to TRBD1 (6 bases). V lost 3 bases to trimming and J lost 6 bases, with 14 bases between them. CDR3 length: 14 amino acids. Germline V gives CDR1 KGHSH, CDR2 LQKENI.

V is TRBV6-2 or TRBV6-3 and J is TRBJ2-2, with TRBD1 as a possible D gene (7 bases). Looked up from germline, CDR1 is MNHEY and CDR2 is SVGEGT. CDR3 length equals 16 residues. V shed 6 bases and J shed 1 base, with 15 bases lying between them. The CDR3 sequence: CASSWEDRRNTGELFF. CDR3 nucleotide sequence: TGTGCCAGCAGCTGGGAGGACAGGAGGAACACCGGGGAGCTGTTTTTT.

The chain joins TRBV3-1 (or the pseudogene TRBV3-2) to TRBJ1-4; tentative D call: TRBD1 (6 bases). Germline loops: CDR1 LGHDT, CDR2 YNNKEL (reference sequence). Trimming shortened V by 1 base and J by 0 bases, and 6 bases separated the two germline ends. This CDR3 spans 15 amino acids. The CDR3 nucleotides are TGTGCCAGCAGCCAAGGGACAGCAACTAATGAAAAACTGTTTTTT. The encoded protein is CASSQGTATNEKLFF.

This sequence joins TRBV5-6 and TRBJ1-1; unclear D gene. CDR1 is SGHDT and CDR2 is YYEEEE in the germline V gene. V was shortened by 3 bases and J by 1 base, with 10 bases between the two germline ends. The CDR3 is made up of 14 amino acids. The CDR3 loop reads CASSSTGQNTEAFF. Written as DNA, the CDR3 is TGTGCCAGCAGCTCGACGGGTCAGAACACTGAAGCTTTCTTT.

This clone was observed once. This sequence joins TRBV2 and TRBJ1-3; no clear D. Trimming stripped 7 bases from V and 7 bases from J, with 5 bases between. The CDR3 loop spans 10 amino acids. Germline loops: CDR1 SNHLY, CDR2 FYNNEI. CDR3 nucleotides: TGTGCCAGCAACGGGAACACCATATATTTT. The encoded protein is CASNGNTIYF.

The chain carries TRBV9 and TRBJ1-4, with 7 positions matching TRBD1. This CDR3 comprises 16 residues. Trimming cost V 4 bases and J 7 bases; bases outside gene matches: 13. Germline assignment: CDR1 SGDLS and CDR2 YYNGEE. The DNA of the CDR3 is TGTGCCAGCAGCACCTCCCACAGGGGTTTAAGTGAAAAACTGTTTTTT. Encoded protein: CASSTSHRGLSEKLFF.

The V call is TRBV21-1, the J call TRBJ2-1; the D call of TRBD2 is as the table states it, not checked on the DNA. TRBV21-1 is given as a pseudogene. There are 22 residues in the CDR3. The CDR3 bases are TGTGCCAGCAGCCCCGGGGGAGATCCGGGACTAGCGGGCAAAGGGGCCTGCAATGAGCAGTTCTTC. Protein: CASSPGGDPGLAGKGACNEQFF.

The chain joins TRBV7-2 to TRBJ2-7, with a tentative D call TRBD1 (5 bases). The germline gives CDR1 SGHTA, CDR2 FQGNSA. Trimming removed 2 bases from V and 3 bases from J, with 20 bases in between. The CDR3 runs to 17 residues. The CDR3 reads CASSLSLRTQRIYEQYF. CDR3 nucleotide sequence: TGTGCCAGCAGCTTAAGTCTAAGGACACAACGCATCTACGAGCAGTACTTC.

The V call is TRBV7-2, the J call TRBJ1-1; 9 nucleotides align to TRBD1. Germline V gene lookup returns CDR1 SGHTA and CDR2 FQGNSA. The V and J ends lost 5 bases and 0 bases, in that order; junction bases with no gene match: 10. The length of the CDR3 is 17 residues. For the CDR3, the DNA is TGTGCCAGCAGCAAAAAAGGGACAGGGAACATGAACACTGAAGCTTTCTTT. Protein sequence: CASSKKGTGNMNTEAFF.

This clone has a single count. The chain employs TRBV18 and TRBJ2-5; tentatively, D is TRBD2 (6 bases). V gave up 2 bases and J gave up 2 bases, with 12 bases separating them. In germline, CDR1 is KGHSH, CDR2 LQKENI. This CDR3 has 15 residues. As DNA, the CDR3 is TGTGCCAGCTCACCATATGGGGGGACTCAAGAGACCCAGTACTTC. This translates into CASSPYGGTQETQYF. Supplemented by reference TRBV18 and TRBJ2-5, the full variable domain reads NAGVMQNPRHLVRRRGQEARLRCSPMKGHSHVYWYRQLPEEGLKFMVYLQKENIIDESGMPKERFSAEFPKEGPSILRIQQVVRGDSAAYFCASSPYGGTQETQYFGPGTRLLVL.

The chain combines TRBV12-5 with TRBJ2-2; possible D gene TRBD1, 5 bases. V was trimmed by 5 bases and J by 0 bases, leaving 7 bases between them. The CDR3 is 14 residues long. Looked up from germline, CDR1 is LGHNT and CDR2 is FRNRAP. The CDR3 here is CASGPDTNTGELFF. CDR3 DNA: TGTGCTAGTGGTCCGGACACGAACACCGGGGAGCTGTTTTTT.

V is TRBV9 and J is TRBJ1-3, with D possibly matching TRBD1 (5 bases). From germline, CDR1 is SGDLS and CDR2 YYNGEE. The V end lost 4 bases, the J end lost 4 bases, and 21 bases lay between the germline ends. This CDR3 comprises 17 residues. CDR3 residues: CASSSAGTARLGNTIYF. The CDR3 DNA follows: TGTGCCAGCAGCTCAGCAGGGACTGCCCGATTAGGAAACACCATATATTTT.

The V gene is TRBV3-1 (or the pseudogene TRBV3-2), the J gene TRBJ2-1; D is undetermined. The V end lost 1 base, the J end lost 8 bases, and 12 bases lay between the germline ends. The CDR3 runs to 14 residues. Germline V gene data show CDR1 as LGHDT and CDR2 as YNNKEL (reference sequence). This chain's CDR3 is CASSQVWSCDEQFF. The CDR3 DNA reads TGTGCCAGCAGCCAAGTTTGGTCGTGCGATGAGCAGTTCTTC.

As concerns this clone: This sample includes further DNA sequences coding for the same CDR3. The V and J genes are TRBV7-2 and TRBJ1-3; TRBD1 agrees at 8 bases. This CDR3 is built from 14 residues. After removal of 4 bases from V and 3 bases from J, the junction contained 2 bases not matched to a gene. Germline V CDR1 and CDR2: SGHTA, FQGNSA. In DNA form, the CDR3 reads TGTGCCAGCAGCTCGACAGGGGTTGGAAACACCATATATTTT. It encodes CASSSTGVGNTIYF.

The chain has TRBV9 and TRBJ2-3; 11 nucleotides align to TRBD2. The V segment lost 2 bases and the J segment 0 bases; nucleotides outside the gene matches: 8. The CDR3 has 18 amino acids. The germline V gene has CDR1 SGDLS and CDR2 YYNGEE. In DNA, the CDR3 is TGTGCCAGCAGCGTTGCCCTAGCGGGGGGATTTAGCACAGATACGCAGTATTTT. It yields the protein CASSVALAGGFSTDTQYF.

CDR3 nucleotide sequence: TGTGCCAGCAGCTCGATGCTAAGCTCCTACAATGAGCAGTTCTTC. This gives the protein CASSSMLSSYNEQFF. The genes are TRBV11-2 and TRBJ2-1; no clear D. V was pared by 4 bases and J by 0 bases, with 10 bases between. The V gene's germline CDR1 is SGHAT and CDR2 FQNNGV. CDR3 length: 15 amino acids.

This rearrangement joins TRBV5-6 to TRBJ2-1; 7 bases align to TRBD2. Trimming cost V 3 bases and J 4 bases; bases outside gene matches: 7. Germline lookup yields CDR1 SGHDT and CDR2 YYEEEE. The CDR3 contains 15 residues. The CDR3 is CASSSSGRAYNEQFF. As DNA, the CDR3 is TGTGCCAGCAGCTCCTCAGGGAGGGCTTACAATGAGCAGTTCTTC.

The rearrangement uses TRBV6-5 and TRBJ2-7, with TRBD1 identical over 8 bases. CDR1 and CDR2 from the germline V gene are MNHEY and SVGAGI. The CDR3 spans 15 residues. V was clipped by 7 bases and J by 1 base; unmatched bases: 9. CDR3 nucleotide sequence: TGTGCCAGCACCACGGACAGGGTTCGTTCCTACGAGCAGTACTTC. Protein product: CASTTDRVRSYEQYF.

This clone was counted between two and nine times. The V and J genes are TRBV7-6 and TRBJ1-3; the match to TRBD1 covers 9 bases. The CDR3 length is 16 residues. Germline trimming cut 5 bases from V and 2 bases from J; bases unmatched to any gene: 7. Germline values: CDR1 SGHVS, CDR2 FNYEAQ. CDR3 in amino acids: CASSTLQGAAGNTIYF. The CDR3, as DNA: TGTGCCAGCAGCACCCTACAGGGGGCTGCTGGAAACACCATATATTTT.

This sequence joins TRBV6-4 and TRBJ1-2; D not certain. V was shortened by 6 bases and J by 3 bases, with 17 bases between the two germline ends. Germline V gene lookup returns CDR1 MRHNA and CDR2 SNTAGT. The CDR3 has 15 amino acids. CDR3 amino acids: CASSPTGVGHYGYTF. CDR3 DNA: TGTGCCAGCAGCCCCACCGGGGTGGGCCACTATGGCTACACCTTC.

This clone was counted between two and nine times. Distinct nucleotide sequences in the sample also encode this CDR3. This chain connects TRBV19 to TRBJ2-7; D is uncertain. The CDR3 spans 13 residues. V lost 8 bases and J lost 1, with 12 bases in between. In germline, CDR1 is LNHDA, CDR2 SQIVND (reference sequence). The CDR3 loop is CASSRGASYEQYF. CDR3 bases: TGTGCCAGTTCAAGAGGTGCTTCCTACGAGCAGTACTTC.